These 27 T cell receptor beta chains came from one sample sequenced in a study of blood T cell repertoires in COVID-19 (dated by TCRdb to between 2020 and 2021). The method behind the library was the immunoSEQ multiplex PCR assay. Here the immuneACCESS table is served through TCRdb, limited to in-frame sequences with V and J called. Missing clones are a known gap in these copies; in checked studies unresolved V genes cover under half, and the rest lacks a known reason. This sample is represented by approximately 290,000 clones; roughly 84% of them were singletons. The ten largest clones add up to about 1% of the sample. The specimen sequenced was peripheral blood. These receptors were collected from a human donor with COVID-19, enrolled during active disease. The donor label of this sample is uncertain.

The DNA of the CDR3 is TGTGCCATCAGTGCTGGACAGACGCAGGGCTCCTACGAGCAGTACTTC. This gives the protein CAISAGQTQGSYEQYF. The chain recombines TRBV10-3 with TRBJ2-7, with a possible D match to TRBD1 (6 bases). V lost 4 bases, J lost 0 bases, and 16 bases lay in between. This CDR3 comprises 16 residues. Germline CDR1 and CDR2: ENHRY and SYGVKD.

This clone occurred once. The CDR3 spells CASTTPNGGREQYF. CDR3 DNA: TGTGCCAGCACAACACCAAATGGAGGTCGCGAGCAGTACTTC. J is TRBJ2-7 and V is TRBV6-6, with D possibly matching TRBD2 (5 bases). The V end lost 7 bases, the J end lost 6 bases, and 19 bases lay between the germline ends. The length of the CDR3 is 14 residues. Germline V CDR1 and CDR2: MNHNY, SVGAGI (reference sequence).

V usage is TRBV19 and J usage is TRBJ2-5; no clear D. The CDR3 totals 15 residues. Trimming removed 5 bases from V and 0 bases from J, with 13 bases in between. The germline V gene has CDR1 LNHDA and CDR2 SQIVND (reference sequence). The CDR3 loop is CASSPPWSDQETQYF. In DNA, the CDR3 is TGTGCCAGTAGTCCCCCTTGGTCGGACCAAGAGACCCAGTACTTC.

The J gene is TRBJ2-6, the V gene TRBV5-4; maybe TRBD1 (5 bases). There are 18 residues in the CDR3. The germline gives CDR1 SGHNT, CDR2 YYREEE (reference sequence). V lost 3 bases and J 0 bases, leaving 16 bases between the germline ends. CDR3 in amino acids: CASSSGQGYPSGANVLTF. The CDR3 nucleotides read TGTGCCAGCAGCTCCGGTCAGGGATACCCCTCTGGGGCCAACGTCCTGACTTTC.

The V call is TRBV6-6, the J call TRBJ1-5; D unclear. The CDR3 extends over 13 amino acids. V was cut by 8 bases and J by 3 bases, with 11 bases left in between. CDR1 is MNHNY and CDR2 is SVGAGI in the germline V gene (reference sequence). This CDR3 is CASQREFNQPQHF. CDR3 nucleotide sequence: TGTGCCAGCCAACGGGAATTCAATCAGCCCCAGCATTTT.

This chain connects TRBV7-3 to TRBJ2-3; perhaps TRBD2 as D (5 bases). Trimming left V 1 base short and J 0 bases short, with 8 bases between. The CDR3 covers 15 residues. CDR1 is SGHTA, CDR2 FQGTGA, per germline. The CDR3, as DNA: TGTGCCAGCAGCTTAATGGGAGACAGCACAGATACGCAGTATTTT. Its translation is CASSLMGDSTDTQYF.

V is TRBV29-1 and J is TRBJ2-7; 7 bases are shared with TRBD2. V shed 0 bases and J 2 bases; nucleotides not matched to a gene: 7. The germline CDR1 and CDR2 sequences are SQVTM and ANQGSEA. The CDR3 spans 15 residues. The CDR3 region is CSVEDRTSGAYEQYF. CDR3 coding DNA: TGCAGCGTTGAAGATCGGACAAGCGGGGCCTACGAGCAGTACTTC.

The chain combines TRBV18 with TRBJ2-7; D perhaps matches TRBD2 (5 bases). Germline CDR1 reads KGHSH; CDR2 reads LQKENI. V was trimmed by 3 bases and J by 4 bases, leaving 16 bases between them. CDR3 length: 15 amino acids. CDR3 region: CASSPRVNYPYEQYF. The CDR3 DNA reads as TGTGCCAGCTCACCGCGGGTCAACTATCCATACGAGCAGTACTTC.

The genes are TRBV5-1 and TRBJ1-2; 7 bases line up with TRBD1. The V gene end was trimmed by 2 bases and the J gene end by 8 bases; junction bases not matched to a gene: 3. In germline, CDR1 is SGHRS, CDR2 YFSETQ. The CDR3 loop spans 12 amino acids. This chain's CDR3 is CASSFEGGGYTF. CDR3 DNA: TGCGCCAGCAGCTTCGAAGGGGGCGGCTACACCTTC.

V usage is TRBV5-1 and J usage is TRBJ1-6, with 7 bases aligning to TRBD1. The CDR3 runs to 15 residues. Per the germline V gene, CDR1 is SGHRS and CDR2 is YFSETQ. V shed 4 bases, J shed 2 bases, and the junction held 3 bases outside the gene matches. CDR3 coding DNA: TGCGCCAGCAGCCTAACAGGGGCCTATAATTCACCCCTCCACTTT. Protein product: CASSLTGAYNSPLHF.

The genes are TRBV19 and TRBJ1-1, with 8 bases that match TRBD1. There are 15 residues in the CDR3. The germline gives CDR1 LNHDA, CDR2 SQIVND (reference sequence). The V gene end was trimmed by 6 bases and the J gene end by 1 base; junction bases not matched to a gene: 7. In nucleotides, the CDR3 is TGTGCCAGTAGGGGTCCAGGGGGCGCGAACACTGAAGCTTTCTTT. This codes for CASRGPGGANTEAFF.

The sample holds one count of this clone. V and J are TRBV18 and TRBJ2-3; D remains unclear. From germline, CDR1 is KGHSH and CDR2 LQKENI. V lost 0 bases and J 3 bases, leaving 10 bases between the germline ends. There are 15 residues in the CDR3. The DNA of the CDR3 is TGTGCCAGCTCACCACCCAGACAAGGAACAGATACGCAGTATTTT. Protein product: CASSPPRQGTDTQYF.

The CDR3 DNA reads TGTGCCAGCAGCGTAGCTAGAGGAAACACCATATATTTT. This translates into CASSVARGNTIYF. V is TRBV9 and J is TRBJ1-3, with D unclear. Germline V gives CDR1 SGDLS, CDR2 YYNGEE. The V end lost 0 bases, the J end lost 4 bases, and 5 bases lay between the germline ends. This CDR3 contains 13 residues.

This clone turned up a few times. This sequence joins TRBV7-9 and TRBJ1-1; D is unclear. V lost 4 bases and J lost 2, with 11 bases in between. In germline, CDR1 is SEHNR, CDR2 FQNEAQ (reference sequence). The CDR3 consists of 14 residues. The CDR3 DNA reads TGTGCCAGCAGCTCGCGGGCAGGAAACACTGAAGCTTTCTTT. Protein sequence: CASSSRAGNTEAFF.

V and J are TRBV5-5 and TRBJ2-7, with a tentative D call TRBD2 (6 bases). Germline CDR1 and CDR2: SGHKS and YYEKEE (reference sequence). This CDR3 comprises 15 residues. V dropped 0 bases and J dropped 3 bases, with 13 bases sitting between them. CDR3 DNA sequence: TGTGCCAGCAGCTTGGAGGGCGGGGAACTCTACGAGCAGTACTTC. Protein sequence: CASSLEGGELYEQYF.

This chain joins TRBV7-3 and TRBJ1-2; 7 nucleotides match TRBD1. This CDR3 comprises 15 residues. The junction had 10 bases not matched to a gene; V was cut back by 4 bases and J by 5 bases. The germline V gene has CDR1 SGHTA and CDR2 FQGTGA. The CDR3 reads CASSSSPGQVYGYTF. In DNA form, the CDR3 reads TGTGCCAGCAGCTCCTCTCCCGGACAGGTGTATGGCTACACCTTC.

The rearrangement joins TRBV19 to TRBJ1-1, with D perhaps TRBD1 (5 bases). Germline CDR1 reads LNHDA; CDR2 reads SQIVND (reference sequence). The CDR3 contains 16 residues. V lost 6 bases and J lost 8, with 25 bases in between. DNA of the CDR3: TGTGCCAGTAGGGGGCTAGGTGCCAACGTCGCTGTCGAAGCTTTCTTT. Protein: CASRGLGANVAVEAFF.

The genes are TRBV23-1 and TRBJ2-5, with 10 bases matching TRBD1. TRBV23-1 is sorted into the ORF group, with uncertain function. V trimming: 4 bases; J trimming: 2 bases; junction bases outside the gene matches: 7. The CDR3 runs to 16 residues. For the CDR3, the DNA is TGCGCCAGCAGTCCCCGGGACAGGGGCTCGCAAGAGACCCAGTACTTC. This codes for CASSPRDRGSQETQYF.

J is TRBJ1-1 and V is TRBV15; 7 nucleotides agree with TRBD1. The ends lost 0 bases at V and 2 bases at J; junction bases unmatched: 6. The CDR3 sequence is 16 residues long. CDR1 and CDR2 from the germline V gene are LNHNV and YYDKDF (reference sequence). CDR3 bases: TGTGCCACCAGCAGAGATCGGGCAGGGGGAAACACTGAAGCTTTCTTT. This sequence encodes CATSRDRAGGNTEAFF. Variable domain in full (rest from reference TRBV15 and TRBJ1-1): DAMVIQNPRYQVTQFGKPVTLSCSQTLNHNVMYWYQQKSSQAPKLLFHYYDKDFNNEADTPDNFQSRRPNTSFCFLDIRSPGLGDTAMYLCATSRDRAGGNTEAFFGQGTRLTVV.

This clone has a single count. This chain connects TRBV11-3 to TRBJ2-1; 11 nucleotides line up with TRBD1. Germline CDR1 SGHNT, CDR2 YENEEA. J was trimmed by 8 bases and V by 2 bases; bases with no gene match: 5. The CDR3 sequence is 15 residues long. CDR3 coding DNA: TGTGCCAGCAGCTTACTCTCGGGACAGGGGGATGAGCAGTTCTTC. Residues: CASSLLSGQGDEQFF.

CDR3 in DNA: TGTGCCAGCAGTTTACGGTACAGGCCTAGCAATCAGCCCCAGCATTTT. Its protein product is CASSLRYRPSNQPQHF. The rearrangement links TRBV28 to TRBJ1-5; D may be TRBD1 (5 bases). The ends were cut back, 2 bases at V and 0 bases at J, with 11 bases in the middle. Germline CDR1 MDHEN, CDR2 SYDVKM. This CDR3 has 16 residues.

The gene calls are TRBV5-1 and TRBJ1-2; 8 bases are a match to TRBD1. After removal of 0 bases from V and 6 bases from J, the junction contained 4 bases not matched to a gene. This CDR3 comprises 14 residues. Per germline, CDR1 SGHRS and CDR2 YFSETQ. This CDR3 reads CASSLAPGGDGYTF. For the CDR3, the DNA is TGCGCCAGCAGCTTGGCCCCAGGGGGCGATGGCTACACCTTC.

The genes are TRBV18 and TRBJ2-3; 9 nucleotides match TRBD2. With V trimmed by 3 bases and J by 0 bases, 13 bases remained unmatched. Germline CDR1 is KGHSH and CDR2 is LQKENI. This CDR3 has 19 amino acids. The CDR3 loop is CASSPSLPRLAASTDTQYF. The CDR3 DNA follows: TGTGCCAGCTCACCCAGCTTACCCAGACTAGCGGCTAGCACAGATACGCAGTATTTT.

This chain uses TRBV2 with TRBJ1-2; TRBD1 aligns across 7 bases. The V and J ends lost 5 bases and 3 bases, in that order; junction bases with no gene match: 3. The germline gives CDR1 SNHLY, CDR2 FYNNEI. CDR3 length equals 13 residues. CDR3 sequence reads: CASSQGEDYGYTF. DNA of the CDR3: TGTGCCAGCAGTCAGGGGGAGGACTATGGCTACACCTTC. The variable domain in full, completed from reference TRBV2 and TRBJ1-2, reads EPEVTQTPSHQVTQMGQEVILRCVPISNHLYFYWYRQILGQKVEFLVSFYNNEISEKSEIFDDQFSVERPDGSNFTLKIRSTKLEDSAMYFCASSQGEDYGYTFGSGTRLTVV.

The V and J genes are TRBV11-2 and TRBJ2-5, with 9 bases aligning to TRBD2. Trimming removed 8 bases from V and 2 bases from J; junction bases left unmatched: 15. There are 17 residues in the CDR3. The germline V gene has CDR1 SGHAT and CDR2 FQNNGV. The DNA for the CDR3 is TGTGCCAGCGCGGGAGGGAGCCTTACTTTTTATCAAGAGACCCAGTACTTC. It encodes CASAGGSLTFYQETQYF.

The V call is TRBV11-2, the J call TRBJ2-1; TRBD1 matches 8 bases. The CDR3 extends over 16 amino acids. Unmatched junction bases numbered 15, after V lost 5 bases and J lost 9 bases. CDR1 is SGHAT and CDR2 is FQNNGV in the germline V gene. The CDR3 region is CASSVVAWTGKSEQFF. The CDR3 nucleotides are TGTGCCAGCAGCGTAGTTGCGTGGACAGGGAAGAGTGAGCAGTTCTTC.

The chain is built from TRBV30 and TRBJ1-6, with D maybe TRBD1 (6 bases). The CDR3 has 13 residues. Germline V CDR1 and CDR2: GTSNPN, SVGIG (reference sequence). V lost 0 bases and J lost 10, with 10 bases in between. The CDR3 region has the DNA TGTGCCTGGAGTGTACAGGGAAAATCACCCCTCCACTTT. This sequence encodes CAWSVQGKSPLHF.